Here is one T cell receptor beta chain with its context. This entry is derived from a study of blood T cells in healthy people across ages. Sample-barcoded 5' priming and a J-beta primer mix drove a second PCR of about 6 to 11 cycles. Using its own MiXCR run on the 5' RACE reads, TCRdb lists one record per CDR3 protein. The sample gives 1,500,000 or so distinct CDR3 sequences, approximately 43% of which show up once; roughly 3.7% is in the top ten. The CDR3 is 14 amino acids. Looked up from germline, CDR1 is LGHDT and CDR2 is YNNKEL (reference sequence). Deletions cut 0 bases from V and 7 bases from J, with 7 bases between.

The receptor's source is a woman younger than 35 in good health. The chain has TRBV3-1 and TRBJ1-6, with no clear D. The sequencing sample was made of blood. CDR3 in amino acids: CASSQEAGNSPLHF. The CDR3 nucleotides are TGTGCCAGCAGCCAAGAGGCGGGGAATTCACCCCTCCACTTT.